The T cell receptor beta chain under discussion was sequenced for a study of blood T cell repertoires in COVID-19. The CDR3 totals 15 residues. V was clipped by 3 bases and J by 1 base, with 11 bases between them. CDR1 LGHDT and CDR2 YNNKEL come from the germline V gene (reference sequence). In the study's own analysis: Nucleated cell counts were estimated from reference gene primer amplification. Clones were sequenced by immunoSEQ multiplex PCR, and TCRdb holds only the in-frame ones, with some missing. V and J calls and clone size follow that table, whereas D and trimming were derived from the DNA. The sample carries some 210,000 clones, 80% to 90% recorded once.

The chain is built from TRBV3-1 (or the pseudogene TRBV3-2) and TRBJ2-3; the D gene is possibly TRBD1 (5 bases). The receptor's source is a woman aged 50 to 65 with active or convalescent COVID-19. Sample: peripheral blood. In DNA, the CDR3 is TGTGCCAGCAGCCATGCTAAGGGGCGCACAGATACGCAGTATTTT. This translates into CASSHAKGRTDTQYF.